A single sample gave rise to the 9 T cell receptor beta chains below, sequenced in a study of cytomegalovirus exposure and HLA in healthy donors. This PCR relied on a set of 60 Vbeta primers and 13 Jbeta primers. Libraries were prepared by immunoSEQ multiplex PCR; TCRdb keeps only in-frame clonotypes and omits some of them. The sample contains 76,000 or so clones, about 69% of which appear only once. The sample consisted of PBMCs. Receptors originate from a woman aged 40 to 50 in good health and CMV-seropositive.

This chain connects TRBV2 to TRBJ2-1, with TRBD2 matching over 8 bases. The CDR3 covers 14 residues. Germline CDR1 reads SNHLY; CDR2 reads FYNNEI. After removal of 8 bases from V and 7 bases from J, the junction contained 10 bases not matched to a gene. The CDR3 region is CASGWAGGINEQFF. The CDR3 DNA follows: TGTGCCAGCGGATGGGCGGGAGGAATAAATGAGCAGTTCTTC.

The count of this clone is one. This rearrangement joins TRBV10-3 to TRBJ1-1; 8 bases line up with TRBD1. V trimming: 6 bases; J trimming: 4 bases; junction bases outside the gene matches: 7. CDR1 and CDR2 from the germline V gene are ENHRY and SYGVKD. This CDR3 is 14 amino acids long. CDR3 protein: CAIREQGEGTEAFF. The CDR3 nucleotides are TGTGCCATCAGGGAACAGGGGGAGGGCACTGAAGCTTTCTTT.

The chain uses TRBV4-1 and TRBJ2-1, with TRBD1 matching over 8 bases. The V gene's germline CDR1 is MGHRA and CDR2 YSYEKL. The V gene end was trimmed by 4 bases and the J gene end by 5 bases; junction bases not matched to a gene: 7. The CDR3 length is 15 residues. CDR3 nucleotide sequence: TGCGCCAGCAGCCGACAAGGACAGGGAAACAATGAGCAGTTCTTC. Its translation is CASSRQGQGNNEQFF.

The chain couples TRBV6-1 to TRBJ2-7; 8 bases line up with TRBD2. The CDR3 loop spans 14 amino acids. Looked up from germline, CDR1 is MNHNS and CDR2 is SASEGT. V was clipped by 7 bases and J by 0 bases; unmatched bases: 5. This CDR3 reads CASTARGGSYEQYF. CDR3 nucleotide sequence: TGTGCCAGCACCGCCCGGGGGGGCTCCTACGAGCAGTACTTC.

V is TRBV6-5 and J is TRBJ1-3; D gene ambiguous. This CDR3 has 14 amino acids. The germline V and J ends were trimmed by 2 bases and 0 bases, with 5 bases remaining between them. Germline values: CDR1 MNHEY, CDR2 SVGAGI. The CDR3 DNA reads TGTGCCAGCAGTTACGGCTCCTCTGGAAACACCATATATTTT. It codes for CASSYGSSGNTIYF.

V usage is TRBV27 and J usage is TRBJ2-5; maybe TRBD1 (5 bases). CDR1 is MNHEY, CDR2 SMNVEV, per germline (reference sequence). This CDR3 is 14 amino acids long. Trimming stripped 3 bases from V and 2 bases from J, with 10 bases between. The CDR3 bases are TGTGCCAGCAGTTTCCCAGGGAAACAAGAGACCCAGTACTTC. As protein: CASSFPGKQETQYF.

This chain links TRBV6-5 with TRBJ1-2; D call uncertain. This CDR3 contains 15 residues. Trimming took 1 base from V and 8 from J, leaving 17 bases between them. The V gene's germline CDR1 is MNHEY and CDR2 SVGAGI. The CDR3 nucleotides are TGTGCCAGCAGTTACTACCAACAGAGACGAGGGGGCTACACCTTC. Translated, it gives CASSYYQQRRGGYTF.

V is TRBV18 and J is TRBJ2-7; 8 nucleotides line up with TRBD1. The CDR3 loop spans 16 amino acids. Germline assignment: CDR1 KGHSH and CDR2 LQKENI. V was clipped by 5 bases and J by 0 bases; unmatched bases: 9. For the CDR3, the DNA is TGTGCCAGCTCATCGTCGGGACAGGCCAGCTCCTACGAGCAGTACTTC. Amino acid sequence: CASSSSGQASSYEQYF. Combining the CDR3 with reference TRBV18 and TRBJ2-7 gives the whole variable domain NAGVMQNPRHLVRRRGQEARLRCSPMKGHSHVYWYRQLPEEGLKFMVYLQKENIIDESGMPKERFSAEFPKEGPSILRIQQVVRGDSAAYFCASSSSGQASSYEQYFGPGTRLTVT.

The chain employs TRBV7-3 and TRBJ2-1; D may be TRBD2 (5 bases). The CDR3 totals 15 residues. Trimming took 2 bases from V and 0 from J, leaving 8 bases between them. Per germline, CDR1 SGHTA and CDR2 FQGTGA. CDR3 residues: CASSLGESSYNEQFF. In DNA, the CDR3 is TGTGCCAGCAGCTTAGGGGAGAGCTCCTACAATGAGCAGTTCTTC.